This record looks at one T cell receptor (beta chain) sequence and its context. Its antigen is unidentified. This sample was taken from a study of cytomegalovirus exposure and HLA in healthy donors. The CDR3 sequence is 13 residues long. Germline V lookup: CDR1 MNHNS, CDR2 SASEGT. With 4 bases removed from V and 6 bases from J, the gap between germline ends came to 10 bases. Study findings and constraints: The study dropped some indistinguishable V segments, TRBV6-2 and TRBV6-3 among them. A reported reduction in N-insertions relative to the roughly 700-donor mean was seen in an Asian-associated ancestry cluster in a later analysis. Per a later analysis, HLA-associated TCR beta chains showed more clonal expansion than other, equally common TCR beta chains. Previously analyzed data showed that most TCR beta V segments were productive at a frequency of about 87% or about 30%.

It was with 60 Vbeta and 13 Jbeta primers that the PCR ran. The repertoire was sequenced with immunoSEQ multiplex PCR; TCRdb's copy has only in-frame clones and lacks some. The sample records about 180,000 clones, about 79% being singletons. V is TRBV6-1 and J is TRBJ2-1; D perhaps matches TRBD2 (6 bases). This receptor was taken from a man aged 18 to 30 in good health and CMV-seronegative. Sequencing used PBMCs. The CDR3: CASSVRGANEQFF. Written as DNA, the CDR3 is TGTGCCAGCAGTGTGCGCGGGGCCAATGAGCAGTTCTTC.